The 31 T cell receptor beta chains in this list originate from one sample, sequenced in a study of T cell responses to AZD1222 COVID-19 vaccine. The method was immunoSEQ multiplex PCR; TCRdb's version includes in-frame clones alone and lacks a portion of them. The sample carries roughly 100,000 clones, more than 75% recorded once. The sample was peripheral blood, taken on day 0 of AZD1222 vaccination. These receptors were taken from an adult in good health.

V is TRBV3-1 (or the pseudogene TRBV3-2) and J is TRBJ2-5; tentative D call: TRBD2 (6 bases). Trimming pared 0 bases from V and 2 bases from J, leaving 10 bases between. The length of the CDR3 is 15 residues. Germline V CDR1 and CDR2: LGHDT, YNNKEL (reference sequence). This chain's CDR3 is CASSQDRAGQETQYF. The CDR3 nucleotides read TGTGCCAGCAGCCAAGATCGGGCGGGACAAGAGACCCAGTACTTC.

The chain employs TRBV28 and TRBJ1-2; D might be TRBD1 (5 bases). V shed 5 bases and J shed 3 bases, with 16 bases lying between them. The germline V gene has CDR1 MDHEN and CDR2 SYDVKM. The CDR3 length is 15 residues. The CDR3 nucleotides read TGTGCCAGCAGTCCCTCGGGCAGGGACGACTATGGCTACACCTTC. Amino acid sequence: CASSPSGRDDYGYTF.

The rearrangement uses TRBV10-3 and TRBJ1-5, with 7 bases identical to TRBD1. V gave up 3 bases and J gave up 7 bases; unmatched junction bases: 6. In germline, CDR1 is ENHRY, CDR2 SYGVKD. This CDR3 is built from 14 residues. The CDR3 DNA reads TGTGCCATCAGTGACGGGACAGATCGCCAGCCCCAGCATTTT. Amino acids: CAISDGTDRQPQHF.

This rearrangement joins TRBV5-6 to TRBJ2-5; D ambiguous. Trimming removed 0 bases from V and 1 base from J, with 7 bases in between. Looked up from germline, CDR1 is SGHDT and CDR2 is YYEEEE. This CDR3 has 14 residues. CDR3 nucleotide sequence: TGTGCCAGCAGCTTGGAGGCAGGCCAAGAGACCCAGTACTTC. Its protein product is CASSLEAGQETQYF.

This chain joins TRBV27 and TRBJ2-1, with D perhaps TRBD1 or TRBD2 (5 bases each). Germline V gene data show CDR1 as MNHEY and CDR2 as SMNVEV (reference sequence). V was cut by 8 bases and J by 4 bases, with 12 bases left in between. This CDR3 contains 13 residues. CDR3 DNA: TGTGCCAGCCGGGACGGAACTTACAATGAGCAGTTCTTC. It yields the protein CASRDGTYNEQFF.

CDR3 amino acids: CASSSGTGLGGYTF. The CDR3 coding sequence is TGTGCCAGCAGTTCAGGGACAGGGTTAGGTGGCTACACCTTC. The rearrangement uses TRBV27 and TRBJ1-2, with 9 bases aligning to TRBD1. V dropped 4 bases and J dropped 7; count of bases not matched to a gene: 7. The CDR3 consists of 14 residues. Germline values: CDR1 MNHEY, CDR2 SMNVEV (reference sequence).

The DNA of the CDR3 is TGTGCCAGCAGTGAAATGTCCGGGAGCTATGGCTACACCTTC. Its protein product is CASSEMSGSYGYTF. This chain uses TRBV6-1 with TRBJ1-2; D remains unclear. In germline, CDR1 is MNHNS, CDR2 SASEGT. This CDR3 comprises 14 residues. V lost 2 bases and J lost 4, with 11 bases in between.

The rearrangement uses TRBV7-2 and TRBJ2-1, with D uncertain. CDR1 is SGHTA and CDR2 is FQGNSA in the germline V gene. There are 12 residues in the CDR3. V lost 5 bases, J lost 10 bases, and 12 bases lay in between. CDR3 in DNA: TGTGCCAGCAGCCCACCTGGGGTCGAGCAGTTCTTC. Its translation is CASSPPGVEQFF.

In DNA, the CDR3 is TGTGCCAGCAGCACGACCCGACGGGGACACTTCACCTACGAGCAGTACTTC. Its protein product is CASSTTRRGHFTYEQYF. This chain links TRBV5-6 with TRBJ2-7; possible D gene TRBD1, 6 bases. Looked up from germline, CDR1 is SGHDT and CDR2 is YYEEEE. Trimming cost V 4 bases and J 2 bases, with 22 bases left between them. The length of the CDR3 is 17 residues.

CDR3 in amino acids: CASSETGRDTQYF. DNA for the CDR3: TGTGCCAGCAGTGAAACAGGACGGGATACGCAGTATTTT. The chain uses TRBV6-1 and TRBJ2-3; a possible D gene is TRBD1 (5 bases). CDR1 MNHNS and CDR2 SASEGT come from the germline V gene. Deletions cut 2 bases from V and 6 bases from J, with 9 bases between. This CDR3 region has 13 residues.

The rearrangement uses TRBV7-3 and TRBJ1-1; D not resolved. CDR3 size: 13 residues. Trimming removed 4 bases from V and 4 bases from J, with 10 bases in between. Germline V gene lookup returns CDR1 SGHTA and CDR2 FQGTGA. The CDR3 spells CASSYFGGTEAFF. The CDR3 DNA follows: TGTGCCAGCAGCTATTTCGGTGGCACTGAAGCTTTCTTT.

The chain is built from TRBV19 and TRBJ2-7; weak D call: TRBD2 (5 bases). V was pared by 1 base and J by 0 bases, with 13 bases between. Germline V gives CDR1 LNHDA, CDR2 SQIVND (reference sequence). This CDR3 is 16 amino acids long. The CDR3 region has the DNA TGTGCCAGTAGTATAGTTGGGAGTATGGGCTCCTACGAGCAGTACTTC. This encodes CASSIVGSMGSYEQYF.

V gene TRBV9 combines with J gene TRBJ2-7; TRBD2 aligns across 10 bases. V was pared by 4 bases and J by 5 bases, with 6 bases of the junction left unmatched. Germline CDR1 SGDLS, CDR2 YYNGEE. The length of the CDR3 is 14 residues. CDR3 DNA: TGTGCCAGCAGCCCAGCGGGAGGGCCCGACGAGCAGTACTTC. The encoded protein is CASSPAGGPDEQYF.

This rearrangement joins TRBV6-6 to TRBJ1-5; tentative D call: TRBD1 (5 bases). Trimming pared 6 bases from V and 0 bases from J, leaving 15 bases between. From germline, CDR1 is MNHNY and CDR2 SVGAGI (reference sequence). This CDR3 has 16 amino acids. CDR3 DNA sequence: TGTGCCAGCAGGGCTCTAGGGGCGGTTAGCAATCAGCCCCAGCATTTT. This translates into CASRALGAVSNQPQHF.

This chain links TRBV4-1 with TRBJ1-2; D not certain. V dropped 1 base and J dropped 2 bases, with 11 bases sitting between them. Germline-derived CDR1 and CDR2 are MGHRA and YSYEKL. The CDR3 contains 15 residues. CDR3 loop: CASSQAVDFNYGYTF. CDR3 DNA: TGCGCCAGCAGCCAAGCGGTGGATTTCAACTATGGCTACACCTTC.

The chain has TRBV29-1 and TRBJ2-7; D could derive from TRBD1 or TRBD2 (5 bases each). The ends were cut back, 4 bases at V and 2 bases at J, with 9 bases in the middle. Germline-derived CDR1 and CDR2 are SQVTM and ANQGSEA. This CDR3 is 12 amino acids long. CDR3 region: CSVAGPAYEQYF. CDR3 DNA: TGCAGCGTTGCGGGACCTGCCTACGAGCAGTACTTC.

This clone is a singleton in its sample. The chain recombines TRBV6-5 with TRBJ1-2; TRBD1 matches 7 bases. This CDR3 spans 13 amino acids. J gave up 4 bases and V 5 bases, and 4 bases lay outside the gene matches. Germline loops: CDR1 MNHEY, CDR2 SVGAGI. CDR3 protein: CASSTGDGYGYTF. CDR3 DNA: TGTGCCAGCAGTACAGGGGACGGCTATGGCTACACCTTC.

This chain links TRBV29-1 with TRBJ2-7; 7 bases match TRBD1. From germline, CDR1 is SQVTM and CDR2 ANQGSEA. V gave up 3 bases and J gave up 0 bases; unmatched junction bases: 8. This CDR3 is built from 15 residues. This CDR3 reads CSVDGWTGDSYEQYF. The CDR3 DNA reads TGCAGCGTTGATGGCTGGACAGGCGACTCCTACGAGCAGTACTTC.

The rearrangement links TRBV5-5 to TRBJ2-2; D perhaps matches TRBD1 (6 bases). Germline V lookup: CDR1 SGHKS, CDR2 YYEKEE (reference sequence). Trimming took 2 bases from V and 5 from J, leaving 7 bases between them. The CDR3 length is 13 residues. CDR3 DNA sequence: TGTGCCAGCAGCTTAACAGGGACCGGGGAGCTGTTTTTT. Its translation is CASSLTGTGELFF.

The chain joins TRBV28 to TRBJ2-3, with 9 bases aligning to TRBD2. Germline values: CDR1 MDHEN, CDR2 SYDVKM. There are 18 residues in the CDR3. The V and J ends lost 5 bases and 4 bases, in that order; junction bases with no gene match: 16. The CDR3 loop reads CASSPSPLVAGGADTQYF. The CDR3 nucleotides read TGTGCCAGCAGTCCATCCCCACTGGTGGCGGGAGGGGCAGATACGCAGTATTTT. Combining the CDR3 with reference TRBV28 and TRBJ2-3 gives the whole variable domain DVKVTQSSRYLVKRTGEKVFLECVQDMDHENMFWYRQDPGLGLRLIYFSYDVKMKEKGDIPEGYSVSREKKERFSLILESASTNQTSMYLCASSPSPLVAGGADTQYFGPGTRLTVL.

V is TRBV3-1 (or the pseudogene TRBV3-2) and J is TRBJ2-2; 11 bases line up with TRBD1. V shed 4 bases and J 0 bases; nucleotides not matched to a gene: 16. This CDR3 spans 21 amino acids. Germline-derived CDR1 and CDR2 are LGHDT and YNNKEL (reference sequence). CDR3 sequence (DNA): TGTGCCAGCAGCCCCATCGGACAGGGGGCGCTTCGAAAACCGAACACCGGGGAGCTGTTTTTT. Protein product: CASSPIGQGALRKPNTGELFF.

The gene calls are TRBV28 and TRBJ1-5; D may be TRBD1 (5 bases). The CDR3 extends over 14 amino acids. Trimming stripped 6 bases from V and 8 bases from J, with 17 bases between. Germline V gene sequence: CDR1 MDHEN, CDR2 SYDVKM. The DNA of the CDR3 is TGTGCCAGCAGGGTTCAGGGAGTCGGGGAGCCCCAGCATTTT. Translation gives CASRVQGVGEPQHF.

The chain has TRBV28 and TRBJ1-2; D possibly corresponds to TRBD1 (6 bases). CDR1 is MDHEN and CDR2 is SYDVKM in the germline V gene. The V gene lost 8 bases and the J gene lost 1 base, with 11 bases spanning the gap. The CDR3 runs 13 residues. Written as DNA, the CDR3 is TGTGCCAGCGAGGACAGTCTTAACTATGGCTACACCTTC. As protein: CASEDSLNYGYTF.

This clone was counted ten times or more. For the CDR3, the DNA is TGTGCCAGCAGCTTAGTTAGGGAAAAACTGTTTTTT. Amino acid sequence: CASSLVREKLFF. The gene calls are TRBV11-2 and TRBJ1-4, with D unresolved. The CDR3 runs 12 residues. The V gene's germline CDR1 is SGHAT and CDR2 FQNNGV. V was trimmed by 1 base and J by 8 bases, leaving 5 bases between them.

The chain uses TRBV6-1 and TRBJ2-7; 9 nucleotides match TRBD2. The J segment lost 6 bases and the V segment lost 2 bases, leaving 5 bases of the junction unmatched. CDR3 length equals 14 residues. Germline values: CDR1 MNHNS, CDR2 SASEGT. The CDR3 DNA is TGTGCCAGCAGTGAACGAAGTAGCGGGAGCGAGCAGTACTTC. Translation: CASSERSSGSEQYF.

This clone showed up just once. This chain joins TRBV5-1 and TRBJ1-3; no reliable D call. Trimming stripped 5 bases from V and 3 bases from J, with 15 bases between. Germline V gene lookup returns CDR1 SGHRS and CDR2 YFSETQ. This CDR3 contains 15 residues. CDR3 nucleotide sequence: TGCGCCAGCAGAAATCAAGAATTGGGTGGAAACACCATATATTTT. Protein: CASRNQELGGNTIYF.

This chain connects TRBV29-1 to TRBJ1-4, with D maybe TRBD1 (6 bases). This CDR3 comprises 13 residues. Germline V CDR1 and CDR2: SQVTM, ANQGSEA. V was shortened by 5 bases and J by 3 bases, with 10 bases between the two germline ends. The CDR3 DNA is TGCAGCGTTCAACAGGGATCTAATGAAAAACTGTTTTTT. Translating it yields CSVQQGSNEKLFF.

This chain uses TRBV6-5 with TRBJ2-1; TRBD1 aligns across 7 bases. The CDR3 has 14 residues. J was trimmed by 4 bases and V by 6 bases; bases with no gene match: 6. In germline, CDR1 is MNHEY, CDR2 SVGAGI. The CDR3 DNA follows: TGTGCCAGCAGCCCCCGCAGGGGGTACAATGAGCAGTTCTTC. Its translation: CASSPRRGYNEQFF.

The V and J genes are TRBV28 and TRBJ1-2; D unresolved. The CDR3 has 13 amino acids. The V end was cut by 2 bases, the J end by 1 base, with 5 bases between. Germline assignment: CDR1 MDHEN and CDR2 SYDVKM. In DNA, the CDR3 is TGTGCCAGCAGTTTACTGAATAACTATGGCTACACCTTC. Protein sequence: CASSLLNNYGYTF.

V gene TRBV18 combines with J gene TRBJ2-1; 9 nucleotides align to TRBD1. This CDR3 comprises 15 residues. The V and J ends lost 6 bases and 2 bases, in that order; junction bases with no gene match: 5. CDR1 is KGHSH and CDR2 is LQKENI in the germline V gene. The CDR3 spells CASSPGQGPYNEQFF. CDR3 sequence (DNA): TGTGCCAGCTCCCCGGGACAGGGCCCCTACAATGAGCAGTTCTTC.

The chain recombines TRBV24-1 with TRBJ2-1, with D perhaps matching TRBD2 (6 bases). This CDR3 has 13 residues. Trimming took 5 bases from V and 6 from J, leaving 10 bases between them. From germline, CDR1 is KGHDR and CDR2 SFDVKD. CDR3 nucleotide sequence: TGTGCCACCAGTGGGAGGGCCGTCAATGAGCAGTTCTTC. Translated: CATSGRAVNEQFF.